This T cell receptor beta chain was recorded in a study of identical twins. TCRdb re-called the 5' RACE reads with MiXCR, one entry per CDR3 protein. The sample carries roughly 750,000 distinct CDR3 sequences, around 20% recorded once. With 4 bases removed from V and 1 base from J, the gap between germline ends came to 12 bases. From germline, CDR1 is SGHRS and CDR2 YFSETQ. The CDR3 spans 14 residues. With respect to this clonotype: Its antigen is not known.

Study-wide points: Fewer insertions were carried by abundant cord blood beta clonotypes, but none was seen in memory repertoires. Less excess twin sharing appeared in beta out-of-frame sequences.

Another study also made use of these data, one on T cells expressing NK-cell markers.

J is TRBJ2-7 and V is TRBV5-1; maybe TRBD1 (5 bases). Sequencing was performed on PBMCs. The sequence was collected from a woman in her late teens or twenties in good health. The DNA of the CDR3 is TGCGCCAGCAGCCCAAGACAGCATTCCTACGAGCAGTACTTC. It codes for CASSPRQHSYEQYF.